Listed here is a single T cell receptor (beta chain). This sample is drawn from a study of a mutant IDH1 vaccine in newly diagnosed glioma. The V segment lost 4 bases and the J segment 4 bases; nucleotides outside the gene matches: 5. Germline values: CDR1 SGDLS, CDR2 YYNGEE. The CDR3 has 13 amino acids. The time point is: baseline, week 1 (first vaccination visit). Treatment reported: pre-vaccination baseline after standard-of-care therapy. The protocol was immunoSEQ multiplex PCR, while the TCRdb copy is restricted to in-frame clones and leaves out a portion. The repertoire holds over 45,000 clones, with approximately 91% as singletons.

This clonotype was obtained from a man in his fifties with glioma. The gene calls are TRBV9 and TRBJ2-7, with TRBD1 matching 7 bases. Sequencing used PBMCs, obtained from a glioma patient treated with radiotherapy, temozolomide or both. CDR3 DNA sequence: TGTGCCAGCAGCAGGACAGGTCCGTACGAGCAGTACTTC. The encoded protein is CASSRTGPYEQYF.